This T cell receptor beta chain stems from a study of T cell responses to AZD1222 COVID-19 vaccine. Germline V gene lookup returns CDR1 SGHDN and CDR2 FVKESK. V was pared by 1 base and J by 2 bases, with 11 bases between. The CDR3 is 16 amino acids. Profiled with immunoSEQ multiplex PCR; TCRdb holds only in-frame clones, not every one. The sample shows 90,000 to 150,000 clones, roughly 91% of them seen only once. J is TRBJ1-4 and V is TRBV14; no definite D call. The input for sequencing was peripheral blood, taken 28 days after the second AZD1222 dose. The source is an adult who received the AZD1222 COVID-19 vaccine. As DNA, the CDR3 is TGTGCCAGCAGCCAAGGATGGGGAGGGACTAATGAAAAACTGTTTTTT. It encodes CASSQGWGGTNEKLFF.